This TCR beta chain was retrieved from a study of regulatory T cells in long-lasting Graves disease. Looking at the study overall: Patients newly diagnosed with Graves' had been on antithyroid drugs for under 3 months.

Looked up from germline, CDR1 is DFQATT and CDR2 is SNEGSKA (reference sequence). V gave up 7 bases and J gave up 1 base, with 13 bases separating them. This CDR3 is 13 amino acids long. Study-wide points: Fewer public clonotypes were shared by new patients (around 960) than by persistent patients (about 2,800).

This sample's time point: newly diagnosed GD, antithyroid drugs for less than 3 months. RNA isolated from PBMCs was used to make the TCR library. Arm-PCR of CDR3 regions and iRepertoire HTBI primers were used to build TCR beta libraries. TCRdb re-called the multiplex PCR reads with MiXCR, one entry per CDR3 protein. The sample includes approximately 350,000 distinct CDR3 sequences, 10% to 15% of them seen just once. With respect to this clonotype: What it recognizes is unknown.

A further study also used this sample, focusing on T cells in Graves' hyperthyroidism and ophthalmopathy. That work contributes: Most expanded thyroid clonotypes above 0.001 also appeared in blood.

Specimen: peripheral blood mononuclear cells (PBMCs), collected at new diagnosis, from a patient treated with antithyroid drugs. The gene calls are TRBV20-1 and TRBJ2-5, with a weak D call TRBD2 (7 bases). The origin of this receptor is a woman aged 18-35 years with Graves disease. CDR3 residues: CSGVGGRQETQYF. The CDR3 nucleotides are TGCAGTGGCGTCGGGGGGCGCCAAGAGACCCAGTACTTC.